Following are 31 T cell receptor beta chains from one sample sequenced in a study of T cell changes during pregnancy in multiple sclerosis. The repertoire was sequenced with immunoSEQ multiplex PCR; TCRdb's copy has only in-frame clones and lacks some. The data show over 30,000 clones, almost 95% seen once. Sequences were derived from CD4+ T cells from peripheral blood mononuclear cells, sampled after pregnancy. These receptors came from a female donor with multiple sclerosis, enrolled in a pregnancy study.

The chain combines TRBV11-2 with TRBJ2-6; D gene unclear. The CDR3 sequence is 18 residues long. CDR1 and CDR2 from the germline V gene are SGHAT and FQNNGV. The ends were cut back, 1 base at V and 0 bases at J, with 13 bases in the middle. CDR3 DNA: TGTGCCAGCAGCTTAGGAAGGCGGATACTCTCTGGGGCCAACGTCCTGACTTTC. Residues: CASSLGRRILSGANVLTF.

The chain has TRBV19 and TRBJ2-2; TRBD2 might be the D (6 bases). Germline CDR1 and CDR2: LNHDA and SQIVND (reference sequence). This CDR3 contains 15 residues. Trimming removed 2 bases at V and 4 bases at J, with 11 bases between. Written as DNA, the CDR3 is TGTGCCAGTAGTATATTGCGGGGACCCACCGGGGAGCTGTTTTTT. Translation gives CASSILRGPTGELFF. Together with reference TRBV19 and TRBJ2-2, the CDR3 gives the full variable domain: DGGITQSPKYLFRKEGQNVTLSCEQNLNHDAMYWYRQDPGQGLRLIYYSQIVNDFQKGDIAEGYSVSREKKESFPLTVTSAQKNPTAFYLCASSILRGPTGELFFGEGSRLTVL.

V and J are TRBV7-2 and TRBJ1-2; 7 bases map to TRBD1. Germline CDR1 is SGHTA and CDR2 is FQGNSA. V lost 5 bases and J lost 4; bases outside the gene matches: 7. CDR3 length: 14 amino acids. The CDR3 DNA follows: TGTGCCAGCAGCAACCGGCGGACAGGCTATGGCTACACCTTC. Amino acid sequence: CASSNRRTGYGYTF.

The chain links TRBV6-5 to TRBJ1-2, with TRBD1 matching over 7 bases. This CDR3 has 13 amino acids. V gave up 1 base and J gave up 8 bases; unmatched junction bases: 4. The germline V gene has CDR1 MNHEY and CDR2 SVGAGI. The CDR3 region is CASSYWQGGGYTF. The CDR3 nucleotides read TGTGCCAGCAGTTACTGGCAGGGGGGCGGCTACACCTTC.

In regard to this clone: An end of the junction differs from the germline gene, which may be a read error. The CDR3 here is CASRREGVWTF. The CDR3 DNA follows: TGTGCCAGCAGGAGGGAGGGAGTCTGGACTTTT. This sequence joins TRBV2 and TRBJ1-4; D is unresolved. Per the germline V gene, CDR1 is SNHLY and CDR2 is FYNNEI. The CDR3 is made up of 11 amino acids.

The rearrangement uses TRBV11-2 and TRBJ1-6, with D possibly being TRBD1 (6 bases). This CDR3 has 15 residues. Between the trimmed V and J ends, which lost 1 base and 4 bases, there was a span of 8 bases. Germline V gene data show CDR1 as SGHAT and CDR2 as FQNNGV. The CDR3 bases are TGTGCCAGCAGCTTAGTACAGGGTTATAATTCACCCCTCCACTTT. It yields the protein CASSLVQGYNSPLHF.

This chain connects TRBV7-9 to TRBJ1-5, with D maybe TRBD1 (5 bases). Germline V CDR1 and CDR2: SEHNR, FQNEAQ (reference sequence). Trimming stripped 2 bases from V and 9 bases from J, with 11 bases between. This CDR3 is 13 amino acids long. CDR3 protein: CASSLTGVWPQHF. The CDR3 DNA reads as TGTGCCAGCAGCTTAACGGGGGTTTGGCCCCAGCATTTT. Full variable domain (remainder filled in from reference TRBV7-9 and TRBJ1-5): DTGVSQNPRHKITKRGQNVTFRCDPISEHNRLYWYRQTLGQGPEFLTYFQNEAQLEKSRLLSDRFSAERPKGSFSTLEIQRTEQGDSAMYLCASSLTGVWPQHFGDGTRLSIL.

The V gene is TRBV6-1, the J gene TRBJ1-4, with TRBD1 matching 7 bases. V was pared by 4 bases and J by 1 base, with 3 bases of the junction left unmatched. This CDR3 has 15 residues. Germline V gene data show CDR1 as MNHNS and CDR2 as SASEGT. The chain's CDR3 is CASSGPGGTNEKLFF. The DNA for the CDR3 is TGTGCCAGCAGTGGTCCAGGGGGAACTAATGAAAAACTGTTTTTT.

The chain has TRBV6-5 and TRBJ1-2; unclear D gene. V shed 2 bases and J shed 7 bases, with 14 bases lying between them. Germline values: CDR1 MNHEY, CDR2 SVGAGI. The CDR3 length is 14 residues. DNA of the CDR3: TGTGCCAGCAGTTACGACCTAGTTAAAGGTGGCTACACCTTC. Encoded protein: CASSYDLVKGGYTF.

The CDR3 region has the DNA TGTGCCAGCAGCCCGACAGGGATCTACGAGCAGTACTTC. Its protein is CASSPTGIYEQYF. The chain carries TRBV14 and TRBJ2-7; 7 bases align to TRBD1. V lost 4 bases to trimming and J lost 3 bases; unmatched junction nucleotides: 3. The CDR3 is 13 amino acids. Germline CDR1 is SGHDN and CDR2 is FVKESK.

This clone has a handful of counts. The CDR3 spells CASSPRTGQTYEQYF. The DNA of the CDR3 is TGTGCCAGCAGCCCGAGGACAGGCCAAACCTACGAGCAGTACTTC. The rearrangement uses TRBV7-8 and TRBJ2-7; TRBD1 aligns across 7 bases. Per germline, CDR1 SGHVS and CDR2 FQNEAQ. V trimming: 5 bases; J trimming: 2 bases; junction bases outside the gene matches: 9. The CDR3 extends over 15 amino acids.

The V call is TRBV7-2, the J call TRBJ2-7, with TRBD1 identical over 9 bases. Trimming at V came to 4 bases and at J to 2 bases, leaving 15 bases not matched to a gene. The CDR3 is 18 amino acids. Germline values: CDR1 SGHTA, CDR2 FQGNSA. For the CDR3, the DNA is TGTGCCAGCAGCTATAAGATATCACCGGACAGGGGCCCCTACGAGCAGTACTTC. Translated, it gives CASSYKISPDRGPYEQYF.

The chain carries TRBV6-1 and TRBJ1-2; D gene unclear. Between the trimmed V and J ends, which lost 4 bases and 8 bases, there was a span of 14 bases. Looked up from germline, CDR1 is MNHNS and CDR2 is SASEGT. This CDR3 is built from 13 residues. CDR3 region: CASSGPRVLGYTF. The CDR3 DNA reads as TGTGCCAGCAGTGGTCCCCGGGTATTGGGCTACACCTTC.

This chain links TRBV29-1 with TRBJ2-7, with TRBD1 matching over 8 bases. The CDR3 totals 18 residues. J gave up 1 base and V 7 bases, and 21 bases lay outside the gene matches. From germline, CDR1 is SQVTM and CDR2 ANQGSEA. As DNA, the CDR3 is TGCAGCGCCAGTCAAGGGTCGGGCAGGACAGGGTATTCCTACGAGCAGTACTTC. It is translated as CSASQGSGRTGYSYEQYF.

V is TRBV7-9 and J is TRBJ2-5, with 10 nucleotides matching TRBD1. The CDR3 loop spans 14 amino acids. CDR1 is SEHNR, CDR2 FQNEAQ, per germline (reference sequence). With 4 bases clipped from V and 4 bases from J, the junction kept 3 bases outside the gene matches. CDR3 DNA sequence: TGTGCCAGCAGCTCCTGGACAGGGGGAGAGACCCAGTACTTC. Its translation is CASSSWTGGETQYF. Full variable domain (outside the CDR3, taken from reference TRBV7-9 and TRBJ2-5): DTGVSQNPRHKITKRGQNVTFRCDPISEHNRLYWYRQTLGQGPEFLTYFQNEAQLEKSRLLSDRFSAERPKGSFSTLEIQRTEQGDSAMYLCASSSWTGGETQYFGPGTRLLVL.

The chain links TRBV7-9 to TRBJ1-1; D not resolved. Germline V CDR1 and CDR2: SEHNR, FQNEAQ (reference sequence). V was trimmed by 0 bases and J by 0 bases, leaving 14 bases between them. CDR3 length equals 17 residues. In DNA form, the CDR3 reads TGTGCCAGCAGCTTAGCTGAACTAGTGGTCATGAACACTGAAGCTTTCTTT. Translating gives CASSLAELVVMNTEAFF.

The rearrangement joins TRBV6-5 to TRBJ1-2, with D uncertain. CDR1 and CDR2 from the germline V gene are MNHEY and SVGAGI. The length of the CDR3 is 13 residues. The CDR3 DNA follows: TGTGCAACATCACTAAGGGAGAACTATGGCTACACCTTC. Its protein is CATSLRENYGYTF.

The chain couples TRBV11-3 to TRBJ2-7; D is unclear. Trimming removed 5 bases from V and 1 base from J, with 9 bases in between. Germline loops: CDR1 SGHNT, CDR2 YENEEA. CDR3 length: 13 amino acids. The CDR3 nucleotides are TGTGCCAGCAGCGCGACACATTCCTACGAGCAGTACTTC. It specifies CASSATHSYEQYF.

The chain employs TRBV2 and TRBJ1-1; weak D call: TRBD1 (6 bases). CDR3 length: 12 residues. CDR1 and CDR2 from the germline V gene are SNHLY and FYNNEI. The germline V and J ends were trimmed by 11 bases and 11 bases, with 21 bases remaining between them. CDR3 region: CAGGQFQKTAFF. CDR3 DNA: TGTGCCGGAGGACAGTTCCAAAAAACTGCTTTCTTT.

The CDR3 protein is CASSATLSSYNSPLHF. In nucleotides, the CDR3 is TGTGCCAGCAGCGCTACTCTGAGCTCCTATAATTCACCCCTCCACTTT. The chain links TRBV9 to TRBJ1-6, with D hard to call. The CDR3 consists of 16 residues. Per germline, CDR1 SGDLS and CDR2 YYNGEE. The V and J ends lost 3 bases and 0 bases respectively, with 10 bases between them.

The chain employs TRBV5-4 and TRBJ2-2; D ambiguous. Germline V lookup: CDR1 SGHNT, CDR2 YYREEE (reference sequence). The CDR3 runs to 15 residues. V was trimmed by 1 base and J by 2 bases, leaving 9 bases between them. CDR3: CASSLRSVNTGELFF. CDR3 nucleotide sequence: TGTGCCAGCAGCTTGCGGTCGGTTAACACCGGGGAGCTGTTTTTT.

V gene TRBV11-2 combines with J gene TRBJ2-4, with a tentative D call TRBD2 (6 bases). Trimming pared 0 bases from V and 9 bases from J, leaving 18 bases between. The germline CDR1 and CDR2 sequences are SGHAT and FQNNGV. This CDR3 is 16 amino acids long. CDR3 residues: CASSLDPGGSLGIQYF. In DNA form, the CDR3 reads TGTGCCAGCAGCTTAGATCCAGGAGGGAGCTTAGGCATTCAGTACTTC.

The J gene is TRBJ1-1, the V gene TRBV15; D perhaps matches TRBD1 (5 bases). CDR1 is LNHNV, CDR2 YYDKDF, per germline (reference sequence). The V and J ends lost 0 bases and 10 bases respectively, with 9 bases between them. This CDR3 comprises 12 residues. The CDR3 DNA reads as TGTGCCACCAGCAGAGATCAGGGTACAGCTTTCTTT. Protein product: CATSRDQGTAFF. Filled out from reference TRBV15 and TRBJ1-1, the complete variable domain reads DAMVIQNPRYQVTQFGKPVTLSCSQTLNHNVMYWYQQKSSQAPKLLFHYYDKDFNNEADTPDNFQSRRPNTSFCFLDIRSPGLGDTAMYLCATSRDQGTAFFGQGTRLTVV.

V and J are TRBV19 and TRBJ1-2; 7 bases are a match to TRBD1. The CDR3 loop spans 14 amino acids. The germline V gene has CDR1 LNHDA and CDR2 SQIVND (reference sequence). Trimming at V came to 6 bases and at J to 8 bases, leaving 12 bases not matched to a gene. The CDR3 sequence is CASSDIQGRRGYTF. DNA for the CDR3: TGTGCCAGTAGCGATATACAGGGGAGGCGAGGCTACACCTTC.

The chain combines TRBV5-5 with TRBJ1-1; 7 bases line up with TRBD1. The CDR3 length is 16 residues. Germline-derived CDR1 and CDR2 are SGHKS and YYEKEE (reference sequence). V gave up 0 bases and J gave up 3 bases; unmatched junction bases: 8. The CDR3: CASSLVVRTGHTEAFF. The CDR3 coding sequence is TGTGCCAGCAGCTTGGTAGTGCGGACAGGCCACACTGAAGCTTTCTTT. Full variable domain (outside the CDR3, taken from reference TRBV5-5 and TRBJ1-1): DAGVTQSPTHLIKTRGQQVTLRCSPISGHKSVSWYQQVLGQGPQFIFQYYEKEERGRGNFPDRFSARQFPNYSSELNVNALLLGDSALYLCASSLVVRTGHTEAFFGQGTRLTVV.

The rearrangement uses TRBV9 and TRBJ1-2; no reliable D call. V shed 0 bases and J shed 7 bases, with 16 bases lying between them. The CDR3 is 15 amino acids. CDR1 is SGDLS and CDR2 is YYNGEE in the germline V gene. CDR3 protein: CASSVGAKLPGGYTF. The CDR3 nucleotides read TGTGCCAGCAGCGTAGGGGCCAAACTCCCCGGTGGCTACACCTTC.

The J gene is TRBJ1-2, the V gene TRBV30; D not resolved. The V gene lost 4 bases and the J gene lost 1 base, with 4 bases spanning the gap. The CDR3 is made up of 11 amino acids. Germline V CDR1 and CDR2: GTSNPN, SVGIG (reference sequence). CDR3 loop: CAWTDNYGYTF. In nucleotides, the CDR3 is TGTGCCTGGACAGATAACTATGGCTACACCTTC.

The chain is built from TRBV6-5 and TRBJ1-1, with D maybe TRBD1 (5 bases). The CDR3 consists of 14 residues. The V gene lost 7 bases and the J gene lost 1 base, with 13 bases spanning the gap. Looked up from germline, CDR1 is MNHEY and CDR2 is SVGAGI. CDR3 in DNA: TGTGCCAGCAATAGACAGACCGCGAACACTGAAGCTTTCTTT. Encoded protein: CASNRQTANTEAFF.

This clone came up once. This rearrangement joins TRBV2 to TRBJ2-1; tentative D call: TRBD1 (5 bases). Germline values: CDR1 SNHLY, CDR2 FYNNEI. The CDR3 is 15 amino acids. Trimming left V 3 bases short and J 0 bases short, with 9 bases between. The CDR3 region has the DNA TGTGCCAGCAGTGAGGGGCAGAGCTCCTACAATGAGCAGTTCTTC. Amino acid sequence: CASSEGQSSYNEQFF.

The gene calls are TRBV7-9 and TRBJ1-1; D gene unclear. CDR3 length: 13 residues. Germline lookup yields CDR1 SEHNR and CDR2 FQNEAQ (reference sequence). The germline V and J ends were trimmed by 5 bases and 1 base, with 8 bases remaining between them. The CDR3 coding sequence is TGTGCCAGCAGCCTCAAACAGAACACTGAAGCTTTCTTT. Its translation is CASSLKQNTEAFF.

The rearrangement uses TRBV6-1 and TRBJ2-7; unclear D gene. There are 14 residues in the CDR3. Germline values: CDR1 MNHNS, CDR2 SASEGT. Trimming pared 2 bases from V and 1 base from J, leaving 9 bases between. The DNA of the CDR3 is TGTGCCAGCAGTGAACCGGCAGCGTCCTACGAGCAGTACTTC. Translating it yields CASSEPAASYEQYF.